This T cell receptor (beta chain) was sequenced in a study of cytomegalovirus exposure and HLA in healthy donors. Remarks on this clone: The antigen is not known.

In the PCR, 60 Vbeta and 13 Jbeta primers were used. Sequencing was performed with immunoSEQ multiplex PCR; in TCRdb, only in-frame clones are kept and a portion is missing. Of around 150,000 clones in the sample, about 80% were seen once. CDR1 is SGHDT, CDR2 YYEEEE, per germline. The CDR3 runs to 13 residues. Trimming took 7 bases from V and 1 from J; bases not matched to a gene: 4. Study-level findings and limits: Previous analysis showed most TCR beta V segments were productive about 87% or about 30% of the time. Later on, an analysis found that several of the most significant clusters appeared to be linked to common viral pathogens, which included parvovirus B19.

This chain connects TRBV5-6 to TRBJ1-1; 7 nucleotides agree with TRBD1. This receptor was obtained from a woman aged 45 to 65 in good health and CMV-seropositive. The sample taken for sequencing was PBMCs. The CDR3, as DNA: TGTGCCAGCGGGTCAGGGGGGAACACTGAAGCTTTCTTT. Translating it yields CASGSGGNTEAFF.